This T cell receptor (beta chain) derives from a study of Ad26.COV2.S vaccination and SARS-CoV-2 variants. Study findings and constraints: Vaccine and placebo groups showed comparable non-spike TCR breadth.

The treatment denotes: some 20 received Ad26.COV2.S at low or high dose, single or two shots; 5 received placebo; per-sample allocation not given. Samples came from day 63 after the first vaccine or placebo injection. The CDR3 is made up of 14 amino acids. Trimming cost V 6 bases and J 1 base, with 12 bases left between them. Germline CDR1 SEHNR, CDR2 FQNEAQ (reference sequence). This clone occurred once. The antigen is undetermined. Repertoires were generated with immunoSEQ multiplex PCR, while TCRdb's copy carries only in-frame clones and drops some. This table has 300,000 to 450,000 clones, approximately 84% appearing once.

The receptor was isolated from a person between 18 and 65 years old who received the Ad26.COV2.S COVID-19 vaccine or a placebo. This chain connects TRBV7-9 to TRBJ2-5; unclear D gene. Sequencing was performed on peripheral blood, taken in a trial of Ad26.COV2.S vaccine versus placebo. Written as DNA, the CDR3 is TGTGCCAGCAGACCCGACACCTCCCAAGAGACCCAGTACTTC. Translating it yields CASRPDTSQETQYF.